Below are 21 T cell receptor beta chains sequenced from a single sample in a study of shared clonotypes between healthy human individuals. Positive CCR7 selection of CD45RO-negative cells yielded the naive CD8 cells, and terminally differentiated effector memory CD45RA+ cells were excluded. Sequencing was performed with immunoSEQ multiplex PCR; in TCRdb, only in-frame clones are kept and a portion is missing. Of some 630,000 clones listed, 90% to 97% are singletons. Sequenced sample: naive CD8+ T cells sorted from blood. These receptors were taken from a woman in her thirties in good health.

The chain links TRBV9 to TRBJ2-7; 7 positions agree with TRBD1. From germline, CDR1 is SGDLS and CDR2 YYNGEE. This CDR3 spans 15 amino acids. With V trimmed by 0 bases and J by 3 bases, 6 bases remained unmatched. The CDR3: CASSVGGGAVYEQYF. The CDR3 DNA follows: TGTGCCAGCAGCGTAGGAGGGGGCGCAGTCTACGAGCAGTACTTC.

The J gene is TRBJ2-3, the V gene TRBV4-2, with 8 nucleotides matching TRBD2. V lost 3 bases, J lost 4 bases, and 6 bases stayed unmatched. Germline V gene lookup returns CDR1 LGHNA and CDR2 YNFKEQ. The CDR3 consists of 15 residues. Written as DNA, the CDR3 is TGTGCCAGCAGCCATGGAGGACTAGCAGCAGATACGCAGTATTTT. Encoded protein: CASSHGGLAADTQYF.

The J gene is TRBJ2-5, the V gene TRBV27; D perhaps matches TRBD2 (6 bases). The better agreement between TRBJ2-7 and the DNA end casts doubt on the J call. The length of the CDR3 is 14 residues. In germline, CDR1 is MNHEY, CDR2 SMNVEV (reference sequence). This CDR3 reads CASSSGTSAYEQYF. CDR3 in DNA: TGTGCCAGCAGTTCCGGGACTTCTGCCTACGAGCAGTACTTC.

The chain couples TRBV5-6 to TRBJ2-7; 7 bases align to TRBD1. Germline values: CDR1 SGHDT, CDR2 YYEEEE. The CDR3 has 14 residues. V trimming: 5 bases; J trimming: 2 bases; junction bases outside the gene matches: 7. The CDR3 DNA is TGTGCCAGCAGGTACCGGGACAGCACCTACGAGCAGTACTTC. Translated, it gives CASRYRDSTYEQYF.

The rearrangement joins TRBV30 to TRBJ2-7; possible D gene TRBD2, 6 bases. CDR3 size: 14 residues. The V gene lost 5 bases and the J gene lost 2 bases, with 16 bases spanning the gap. Germline V gene lookup returns CDR1 GTSNPN and CDR2 SVGIG (reference sequence). DNA of the CDR3: TGTGCCTGGGGAATAGGACTAAACCCCTACGAGCAGTACTTC. Protein: CAWGIGLNPYEQYF.

The chain combines TRBV5-4 with TRBJ2-7, with D perhaps given as TRBD1 or TRBD2 (5 bases each). The CDR3 length is 11 residues. The germline V gene has CDR1 SGHNT and CDR2 YYREEE (reference sequence). Trimming took 7 bases from V and 6 from J, leaving 11 bases between them. CDR3 in amino acids: CASGGGGEQYF. CDR3 DNA sequence: TGTGCCAGCGGGGGTGGCGGCGAGCAGTACTTC.

The CDR3 reads CASSEYRELNTEAFF. CDR3 nucleotide sequence: TGTGCCAGCAGTGAGTATCGGGAATTGAACACTGAAGCTTTCTTT. V is TRBV6-1 and J is TRBJ1-1; D ambiguous. Trimming stripped 3 bases from V and 0 bases from J, with 11 bases between. CDR3 length: 15 residues. Germline CDR1 is MNHNS and CDR2 is SASEGT.

The chain uses TRBV4-1 and TRBJ1-6; D possibly corresponds to TRBD1 (6 bases). CDR1 is MGHRA, CDR2 YSYEKL, per germline. The CDR3 spans 15 residues. V was cut by 3 bases and J by 9 bases, with 15 bases left in between. CDR3 in amino acids: CASSHEQGNGSPLHF. CDR3 sequence (DNA): TGCGCCAGCAGCCATGAACAGGGAAATGGTTCACCCCTCCACTTT.

The rearrangement uses TRBV28 and TRBJ1-2; 8 positions match TRBD1. This CDR3 has 16 residues. Germline V gene lookup returns CDR1 MDHEN and CDR2 SYDVKM. After removal of 3 bases from V and 4 bases from J, the junction contained 10 bases not matched to a gene. CDR3 in amino acids: CASSLQTGALFYGYTF. The CDR3 bases are TGTGCCAGCAGTTTGCAGACAGGGGCCCTCTTCTATGGCTACACCTTC.

This rearrangement joins TRBV19 to TRBJ2-2; TRBD1 matches 10 bases. V gave up 7 bases and J gave up 7 bases; unmatched junction bases: 6. The CDR3 is 14 amino acids. From germline, CDR1 is LNHDA and CDR2 SQIVND (reference sequence). DNA of the CDR3: TGTGCCAGTACCCCGGGACAGGGGAACGGGGAGCTGTTTTTT. Translation: CASTPGQGNGELFF.

J is TRBJ2-1 and V is TRBV10-3; D gene uncertain. The CDR3 runs to 14 residues. Germline assignment: CDR1 ENHRY and CDR2 SYGVKD. V lost 1 base and J 6 bases, leaving 10 bases between the germline ends. As DNA, the CDR3 is TGTGCCATCAGTGAGTTCAGGTCGGGCAATGAGCAGTTCTTC. Its protein is CAISEFRSGNEQFF.

The chain carries TRBV7-3 and TRBJ2-7; TRBD2 matches 8 bases. CDR3 length: 15 residues. Trimming cost V 2 bases and J 1 base; bases outside gene matches: 4. The germline gives CDR1 SGHTA, CDR2 FQGTGA. CDR3 in amino acids: CASSLGGGRSYEQYF. CDR3 DNA: TGTGCCAGCAGCTTAGGGGGCGGGAGGTCCTACGAGCAGTACTTC. Filled out from reference TRBV7-3 and TRBJ2-7, the complete variable domain reads GAGVSQTPSNKVTEKGKYVELRCDPISGHTALYWYRQSLGQGPEFLIYFQGTGAADDSGLPNDRFFAVRPEGSVSTLKIQRTERGDSAVYLCASSLGGGRSYEQYFGPGTRLTVT.

The chain carries TRBV30 and TRBJ2-7; TRBD1 might be the D (5 bases). The V gene lost 4 bases and the J gene lost 6 bases, with 19 bases spanning the gap. In germline, CDR1 is GTSNPN, CDR2 SVGIG (reference sequence). CDR3 length: 14 amino acids. The CDR3 loop is CAWTHWGGRAEQYF. CDR3 bases: TGTGCCTGGACCCATTGGGGCGGAAGAGCCGAGCAGTACTTC.

This chain joins TRBV5-5 and TRBJ1-5; D remains unclear. The CDR3 runs to 17 residues. The V and J ends lost 2 bases and 0 bases respectively, with 15 bases between them. Per germline, CDR1 SGHKS and CDR2 YYEKEE (reference sequence). The CDR3 loop reads CASSLSPSVYSNQPQHF. For the CDR3, the DNA is TGTGCCAGCAGCTTATCCCCCTCAGTCTATAGCAATCAGCCCCAGCATTTT.

As regards this clone: The same CDR3 arises from other DNA sequences in this sample as well. This rearrangement joins TRBV6-5 to TRBJ2-7; D may match TRBD1 or TRBD2 (5 bases each). CDR1 and CDR2 (germline): MNHEY, SVGAGI. The V end was cut by 0 bases, the J end by 0 bases, with 9 bases between. The CDR3 covers 15 residues. The CDR3 here is CASSYSAGSSYEQYF. CDR3 nucleotides: TGTGCCAGCAGTTACTCTGCAGGGAGCTCCTACGAGCAGTACTTC.

This rearrangement joins TRBV15 to TRBJ1-4, with no clear D. This CDR3 spans 14 amino acids. The germline CDR1 and CDR2 sequences are LNHNV and YYDKDF (reference sequence). The V end lost 0 bases, the J end lost 10 bases, and 12 bases lay between the germline ends. The CDR3 sequence: CATSREDPDGKLFF. CDR3 DNA: TGTGCCACCAGCAGAGAGGACCCGGATGGAAAACTGTTTTTT.

The J gene is TRBJ2-4, the V gene TRBV27; D possibly matches TRBD1 or TRBD2 (6 bases each). V was clipped by 0 bases and J by 4 bases, with 13 bases between them. This CDR3 spans 16 amino acids. Germline CDR1 reads MNHEY; CDR2 reads SMNVEV (reference sequence). For the CDR3, the DNA is TGTGCCAGCAGTTTATCCCCCACAGGGAGGAAAAACATTCAGTACTTC. Translating it yields CASSLSPTGRKNIQYF.

This rearrangement joins TRBV7-9 to TRBJ2-3, with 9 bases fitting TRBD2. CDR3 length equals 16 residues. In germline, CDR1 is SEHNR, CDR2 FQNEAQ (reference sequence). J was trimmed by 3 bases and V by 5 bases; bases with no gene match: 9. The DNA for the CDR3 is TGTGCCAGCAGCCCAGGCCCTAGCGGGACAACAGATACGCAGTATTTT. It translates to CASSPGPSGTTDTQYF.

This clone was seen once. The CDR3 spells CAWTFPLPTAQEQFF. The CDR3 DNA follows: TGTGCCTGGACCTTTCCCCTTCCGACAGCGCAGGAGCAGTTCTTC. The V gene is TRBV30, the J gene TRBJ2-1, with D possibly being TRBD1 (5 bases). The length of the CDR3 is 15 residues. The germline gives CDR1 GTSNPN, CDR2 SVGIG (reference sequence). The V and J ends lost 4 bases and 10 bases respectively, with 23 bases between them.

The chain couples TRBV5-4 to TRBJ1-5; D not resolved. Germline loops: CDR1 SGHNT, CDR2 YYREEE (reference sequence). Trimming cost V 4 bases and J 2 bases, with 13 bases left between them. This CDR3 comprises 15 residues. The CDR3: CASSRNGEGNQPQHF. CDR3 sequence (DNA): TGTGCCAGCAGCCGGAACGGCGAGGGCAATCAGCCCCAGCATTTT.

This rearrangement joins TRBV7-9 to TRBJ1-1, with 8 bases that match TRBD1. V lost 5 bases, J lost 14 bases, and 13 bases stayed unmatched. CDR1 is SEHNR, CDR2 FQNEAQ, per germline (reference sequence). The CDR3 is made up of 13 amino acids. The CDR3 DNA sequence: TGTGCCAGCAGCCCAAGTTTGGACAGGGTGGTATTCTTT. It specifies CASSPSLDRVVFF.